The 4 T cell receptor beta chains below were found in one sample sequenced in a study of blood T cell repertoires in COVID-19. The data were produced by immunoSEQ multiplex PCR, yet TCRdb's version contains in-frame clones alone and is incomplete. Of about 120,000 clones detected, approximately 84% appear once; the ten largest clones hold approximately 1.8%. The source material was peripheral blood. The receptor set was obtained from a man between 65 and 85 years old with acute or convalescent COVID-19.

For this clone: Compared with germline, one end of the junction differs, possibly owing to a read error. The rearrangement links TRBV30 to TRBJ2-7; 9 bases are shared with TRBD1. In germline, CDR1 is GTSNPN, CDR2 SVGIG (reference sequence). The CDR3 totals 14 residues. For the CDR3, the DNA is TGTGCCTGGAGTGTACAGGGGGCCTCCTCCGAGCAGTACTTC. This sequence encodes CAWSVQGASSEQYF.

V usage is TRBV3-1 (or the pseudogene TRBV3-2) and J usage is TRBJ1-1, with D possibly being TRBD1 (6 bases). V was cut by 4 bases and J by 5 bases, with 11 bases left in between. This CDR3 contains 13 residues. Germline V gene lookup returns CDR1 LGHDT and CDR2 YNNKEL (reference sequence). The CDR3 DNA reads TGTGCCAGCAGCCTCCAACAGGGTACTGAAGCTTTCTTT. Amino acids: CASSLQQGTEAFF.

This chain uses TRBV2 with TRBJ2-4; 7 positions match TRBD1. V lost 10 bases to trimming and J lost 7 bases; unmatched junction nucleotides: 10. Germline CDR1 SNHLY, CDR2 FYNNEI. CDR3 size: 13 residues. The CDR3 is CATRQGRGNIQYF. CDR3 DNA sequence: TGTGCCACTAGACAGGGACGAGGGAACATTCAGTACTTC.

V is TRBV7-8 and J is TRBJ2-3; 8 bases are shared with TRBD2. This CDR3 has 16 residues. Trimming took 2 bases from V and 0 from J; bases not matched to a gene: 4. Germline V lookup: CDR1 SGHVS, CDR2 FQNEAQ. The CDR3 DNA sequence: TGTGCCAGCAGCTTATTTAGCGGGGTTAGCACAGATACGCAGTATTTT. This encodes CASSLFSGVSTDTQYF.